Sequencing of this T cell receptor beta chain was carried out in a study of shared clonotypes between healthy human individuals. Data came from immunoSEQ multiplex PCR; TCRdb stores just in-frame clones and leaves some out. The table lists over a million clones, roughly 97% of them singletons. CDR1 SGHTA and CDR2 FQGNSA come from the germline V gene. Trimming pared 1 base from V and 10 bases from J, leaving 20 bases between. This CDR3 comprises 16 residues. The receptor was isolated from a man aged 25 to 40 in good health. Sequenced sample: naive CD4+ T cells sorted from blood. The subset was: CD45RA+ positively selected. V gene TRBV7-2 combines with J gene TRBJ1-5; maybe TRBD1 (5 bases). CDR3 bases: TGTGCCAGCAGCTTAGTCGCAGGACAATCCGCCGCCCCCCAGCATTTT. Translation: CASSLVAGQSAAPQHF.